This T cell receptor beta chain was captured by sequencing in a study of blood T cell repertoires in COVID-19. This clone appeared once. V dropped 3 bases and J dropped 1; count of bases not matched to a gene: 2. There are 16 residues in the CDR3. Germline values: CDR1 KGHSH, CDR2 LQKENI. Assay used: immunoSEQ multiplex PCR; TCRdb lists only in-frame clones, some missing. The sample carries roughly 250,000 clones, 85% to 90% recorded once. The sample consisted of PBMCs or T cells enriched from blood (not recorded which). The sequence was obtained from a woman between 50 and 59 years old who had recovered from COVID-19. The chain links TRBV18 to TRBJ1-3; 11 positions agree with TRBD1. This chain's CDR3 is CASSPDRGLSGNTIYF. Written as DNA, the CDR3 is TGTGCCAGCTCACCGGACAGGGGGCTATCTGGAAACACCATATATTTT.